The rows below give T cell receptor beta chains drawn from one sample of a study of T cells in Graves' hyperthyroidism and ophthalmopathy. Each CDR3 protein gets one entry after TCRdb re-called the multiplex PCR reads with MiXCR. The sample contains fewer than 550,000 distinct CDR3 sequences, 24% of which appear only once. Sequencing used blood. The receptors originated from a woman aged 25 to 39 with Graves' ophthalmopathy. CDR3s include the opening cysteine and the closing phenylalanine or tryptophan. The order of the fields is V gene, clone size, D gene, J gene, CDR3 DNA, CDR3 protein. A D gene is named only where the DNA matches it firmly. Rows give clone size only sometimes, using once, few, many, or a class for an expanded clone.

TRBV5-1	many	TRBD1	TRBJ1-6	TGCGCCAGCGGACAGGGGGCAGAATCACCCCTCCACTTT	CASGQGAESPLHF
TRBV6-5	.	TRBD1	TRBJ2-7	TGTGCCAGCAGTTACATTTGGACAGGGGGCTCAGGCGAGCAGTACTTC	CASSYIWTGGSGEQYF
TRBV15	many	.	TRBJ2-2	TGTGCCACCAGCGGGGGCACGAACACCGGGGAGCTGTTTTTT	CATSGGTNTGELFF
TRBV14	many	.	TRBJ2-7	TGTGCCAGCAGACAGTTCTACGAGCAGTACTTC	CASRQFYEQYF
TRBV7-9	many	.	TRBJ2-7	TGTGCCAGCAGCCCCCGCCGGGAAGCCGAGCAGTACTTC	CASSPRREAEQYF
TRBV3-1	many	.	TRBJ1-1	TGTGCCAGCAGCCCACAGGGAAGTGGAACTGAAGCTTTCTTT	CASSPQGSGTEAFF
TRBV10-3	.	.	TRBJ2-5	TGTGCCTCCCGACGGGATGGTGAAGAGACCCAGTACTTC	CASRRDGEETQYF
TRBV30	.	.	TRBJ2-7	TGTGCCTTAGGAGGCTTGCCCTACGAGCAGTACTTC	CALGGLPYEQYF
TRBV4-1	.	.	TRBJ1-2	TGCGCCAGCAGCGGGAAGGGGAGTAATGGCTACACCTTC	CASSGKGSNGYTF
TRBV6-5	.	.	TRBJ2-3	TGTGCCAGCAGTTACCCCCAGGGAGAAGGCACAGATACGCAGTATTTT	CASSYPQGEGTDTQYF
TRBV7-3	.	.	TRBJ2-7	TGTGCCAGCAGCTTAAACGGGGGTCGCGAGCAGTACTTC	CASSLNGGREQYF
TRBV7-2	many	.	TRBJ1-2	TGTGCCAGCAGCTTAGCCAGGATAATAAACTATGGCTACACCTTC	CASSLARIINYGYTF